In its sample, the clone carrying this T cell receptor (beta chain) was seen a few times. Its antigen is not identified. The CDR3 is made up of 14 amino acids. CDR1 and CDR2 from the germline V gene are SGHAT and FQNNGV. Trimming took off 8 bases at V and 2 bases at J, with 16 bases between the two ends. This record comes from a study of Graves' ophthalmopathy and Graves' hyperthyroidism. Study information: Hyperthyroidism qualified as stable when ophthalmopathy did not develop within 18 months of follow-up.

Amplifying from RNA transcripts, the study obtained TCR beta CDR3 regions. Second-round multiplex PCR came after first-round RT-PCR with HTBI primers. TCRdb reprocessed the multiplex PCR reads with MiXCR, giving one entry per CDR3 protein. The sample consists of around 1,200,000 distinct CDR3 sequences, about 38% of them appearing once. Study-wide points: Most thyroid clonotypes expanded beyond 0.001 frequency were also found in blood. In separating ophthalmopathy from stable hyperthyroidism, a 13-signature model achieved nearly 90% sensitivity and around 80% specificity.

Newly diagnosed hyperthyroidism donors, aged 18 to 65, duration under 2 months. Sequencing input: peripheral blood or thyroid tissue (not recorded which). This receptor was identified in an adult man with Graves' hyperthyroidism. The chain combines TRBV11-2 with TRBJ2-7; D possibly uses TRBD1 or TRBD2 (5 bases each). The CDR3 is CASGSGTKTYEQYF. DNA of the CDR3: TGTGCCAGCGGCTCCGGGACGAAAACCTACGAGCAGTACTTC. Complete variable domain (other parts from reference TRBV11-2 and TRBJ2-7): EAGVAQSPRYKIIEKRQSVAFWCNPISGHATLYWYQQILGQGPKLLIQFQNNGVVDDSQLPKDRFSAERLKGVDSTLKIQPAKLEDSAVYLCASGSGTKTYEQYFGPGTRLTVT.